The TCR beta chain under discussion was sequenced for a study of cytomegalovirus exposure and HLA in healthy donors. Concerning this clone: The antigen is undetermined.

Study-level findings and limits: Most observed TCR sequences were rare, whereas some public TCRs were detected in many donors.

The repertoire was sequenced with immunoSEQ multiplex PCR; TCRdb's copy has only in-frame clones and lacks some. The sample yields tens of thousands of clones, roughly 90% seen once. V gave up 2 bases and J gave up 2 bases; unmatched junction bases: 4. This CDR3 is built from 16 residues. CDR1 is SGHVS and CDR2 is FNYEAQ in the germline V gene. The sequenced sample was PBMCs. The V call is TRBV7-6, the J call TRBJ2-1, with 9 bases fitting TRBD2. The sequence came from a woman in her 30s in good health and CMV-seronegative. CDR3 coding DNA: TGTGCCAGCAGCTTACTTCCTAGCGGGACCTACAATGAGCAGTTCTTC. Its protein product is CASSLLPSGTYNEQFF.